This TCR beta chain derives from a study of cytotoxic CD8 clonotypes in ibrutinib-treated CLL. Assay used: immunoSEQ multiplex PCR; TCRdb lists only in-frame clones, some missing. This table has 150,000 to 200,000 clones, about 88% appearing once. Germline loops: CDR1 MDHEN, CDR2 SYDVKM. This CDR3 has 15 amino acids. With 3 bases clipped from V and 4 bases from J, the junction kept 1 base outside the gene matches. This chain connects TRBV28 to TRBJ2-3, with 13 bases that match TRBD2. The sequence was obtained from a human donor with chronic lymphocytic leukemia. The sequencing used PBMCs, collected at disease progression, from a patient treated with ibrutinib. The CDR3 loop is CASSFTSGRADTQYF. DNA of the CDR3: TGTGCCAGCAGTTTTACTAGCGGGAGGGCAGATACGCAGTATTTT.